The source of this T cell receptor (beta chain) is a study of T-cell memory formation after mild COVID-19. The TCR alpha and TCR beta cDNA libraries, bearing sample barcodes and UMIs, were generated by 5'RACE using constant-segment primers. TCRdb ran MiXCR on the 5' RACE reads and lists one entry per CDR3 protein. The sample includes about 470,000 distinct CDR3 sequences, around a quarter of them seen just once. The germline V gene encodes CDR1 SNHLY and CDR2 FYNNEI. CDR3 size: 13 residues. The V end was cut by 6 bases, the J end by 5 bases, with 13 bases between. This clonotype came up a few times. Its target is not known. Notes on the study in general: CD4+ contracting clones lay mainly in CM and EM, CD8+ ones in EMRA.

The sequence was collected from an adult woman who had mild COVID-19 (a few samples of this study predate the infection). Cell type and time point are not known. Sequences were obtained from PBMCs or a T cell subset sorted from them (not recorded which). This chain connects TRBV2 to TRBJ1-2; a weak D match, TRBD1 (5 bases). CDR3: CASREDTVYGYTF. For the CDR3, the DNA is TGTGCCAGCAGAGAGGACACCGTGTATGGCTACACCTTC.